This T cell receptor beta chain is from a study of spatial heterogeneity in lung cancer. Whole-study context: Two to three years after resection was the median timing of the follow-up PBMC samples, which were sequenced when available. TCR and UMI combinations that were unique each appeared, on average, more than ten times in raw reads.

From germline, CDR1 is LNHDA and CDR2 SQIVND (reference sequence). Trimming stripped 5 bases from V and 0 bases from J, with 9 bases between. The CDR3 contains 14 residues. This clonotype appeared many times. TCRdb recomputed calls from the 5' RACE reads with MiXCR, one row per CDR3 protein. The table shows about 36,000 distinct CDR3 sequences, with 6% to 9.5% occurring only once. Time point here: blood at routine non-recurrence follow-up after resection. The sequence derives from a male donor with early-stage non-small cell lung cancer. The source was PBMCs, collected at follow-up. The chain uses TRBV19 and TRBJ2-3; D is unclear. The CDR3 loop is CASSRQRSTDTQYF. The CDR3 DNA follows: TGTGCCAGTAGTCGCCAGCGAAGCACAGATACGCAGTATTTT.